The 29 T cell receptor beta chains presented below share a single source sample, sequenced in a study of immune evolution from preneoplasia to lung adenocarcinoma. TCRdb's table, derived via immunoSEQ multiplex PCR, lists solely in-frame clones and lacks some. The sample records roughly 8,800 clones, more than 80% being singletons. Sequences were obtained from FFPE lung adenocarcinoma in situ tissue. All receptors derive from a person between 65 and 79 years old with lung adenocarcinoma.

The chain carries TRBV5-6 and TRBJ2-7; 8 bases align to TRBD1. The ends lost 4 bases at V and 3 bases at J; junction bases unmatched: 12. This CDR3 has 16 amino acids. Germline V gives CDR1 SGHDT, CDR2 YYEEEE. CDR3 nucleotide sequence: TGTGCCAGCAGCGAAGACAGGGGCCGTATACTCTACGAGCAGTACTTC. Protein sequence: CASSEDRGRILYEQYF. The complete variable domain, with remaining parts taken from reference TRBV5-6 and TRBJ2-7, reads DAGVTQSPTHLIKTRGQQVTLRCSPKSGHDTVSWYQQALGQGPQFIFQYYEEEERQRGNFPDRFSGHQFPNYSSELNVNALLLGDSALYLCASSEDRGRILYEQYFGPGTRLTVT.

The CDR3 DNA reads as TGTGCCAGCAGCGTAGGAGGGCCAGCTCTCGAACTCTATGGCTACACCTTC. Translating it yields CASSVGGPALELYGYTF. The V and J genes are TRBV9 and TRBJ1-2; D gene unclear. Per germline, CDR1 SGDLS and CDR2 YYNGEE. CDR3 length: 17 amino acids. The V end lost 0 bases, the J end lost 4 bases, and 19 bases lay between the germline ends.

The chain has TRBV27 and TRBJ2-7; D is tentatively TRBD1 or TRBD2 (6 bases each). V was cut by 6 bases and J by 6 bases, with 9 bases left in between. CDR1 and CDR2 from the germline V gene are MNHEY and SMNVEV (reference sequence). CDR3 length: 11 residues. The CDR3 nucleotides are TGTGCCAGCAGAAAGGGGGGCGAGCAGTACTTC. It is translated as CASRKGGEQYF.

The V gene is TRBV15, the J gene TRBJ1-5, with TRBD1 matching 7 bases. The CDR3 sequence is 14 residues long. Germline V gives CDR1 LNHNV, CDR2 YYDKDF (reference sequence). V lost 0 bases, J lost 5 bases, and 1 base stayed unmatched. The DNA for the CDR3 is TGTGCCACCAGCAGAGACAGGGGGTATCAGCCCCAGCATTTT. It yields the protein CATSRDRGYQPQHF. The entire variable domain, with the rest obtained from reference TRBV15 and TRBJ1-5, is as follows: DAMVIQNPRYQVTQFGKPVTLSCSQTLNHNVMYWYQQKSSQAPKLLFHYYDKDFNNEADTPDNFQSRRPNTSFCFLDIRSPGLGDTAMYLCATSRDRGYQPQHFGDGTRLSIL.

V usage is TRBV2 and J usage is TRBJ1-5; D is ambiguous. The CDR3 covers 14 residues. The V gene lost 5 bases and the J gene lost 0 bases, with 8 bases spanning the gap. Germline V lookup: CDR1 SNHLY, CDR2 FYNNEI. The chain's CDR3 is CASSYQFSNQPQHF. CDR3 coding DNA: TGTGCCAGCAGTTATCAGTTTAGCAATCAGCCCCAGCATTTT.

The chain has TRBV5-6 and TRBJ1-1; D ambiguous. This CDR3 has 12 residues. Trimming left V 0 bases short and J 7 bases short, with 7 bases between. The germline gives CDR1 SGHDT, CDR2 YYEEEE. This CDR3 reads CASSLDGHEAFF. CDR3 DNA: TGTGCCAGCAGCTTGGACGGGCATGAAGCTTTCTTT.

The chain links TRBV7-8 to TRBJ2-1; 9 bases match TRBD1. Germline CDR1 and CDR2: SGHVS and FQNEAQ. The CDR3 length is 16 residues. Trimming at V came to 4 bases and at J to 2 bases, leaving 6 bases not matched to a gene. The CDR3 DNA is TGTGCCAGCAGCTCCTCCGGGGACAGGGCCTACAATGAGCAGTTCTTC. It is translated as CASSSSGDRAYNEQFF. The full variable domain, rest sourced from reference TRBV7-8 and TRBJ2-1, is GAGVSQSPRYKVAKRGQDVALRCDPISGHVSLFWYQQALGQGPEFLTYFQNEAQLDKSGLPSDRFFAERPEGSVSTLKIQRTQQEDSAVYLCASSSSGDRAYNEQFFGPGTRLTVL.

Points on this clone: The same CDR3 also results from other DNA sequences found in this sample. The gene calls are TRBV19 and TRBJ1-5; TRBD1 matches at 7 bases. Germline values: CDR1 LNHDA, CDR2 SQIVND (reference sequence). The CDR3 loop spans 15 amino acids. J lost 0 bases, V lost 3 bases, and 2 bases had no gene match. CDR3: CASSITGDSNQPQHF. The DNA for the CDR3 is TGTGCCAGTAGTATCACAGGGGATAGCAATCAGCCCCAGCATTTT.

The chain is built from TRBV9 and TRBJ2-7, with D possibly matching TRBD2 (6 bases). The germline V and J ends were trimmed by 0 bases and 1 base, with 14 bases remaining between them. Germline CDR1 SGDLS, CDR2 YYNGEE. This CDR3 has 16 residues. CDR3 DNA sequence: TGTGCCAGCAGCGTAGGGGGACTTTCATGGTCCTACGAGCAGTACTTC. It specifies CASSVGGLSWSYEQYF. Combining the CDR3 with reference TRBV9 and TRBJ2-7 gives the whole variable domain DSGVTQTPKHLITATGQRVTLRCSPRSGDLSVYWYQQSLDQGLQFLIQYYNGEERAKGNILERFSAQQFPDLHSELNLSSLELGDSALYFCASSVGGLSWSYEQYFGPGTRLTVT.

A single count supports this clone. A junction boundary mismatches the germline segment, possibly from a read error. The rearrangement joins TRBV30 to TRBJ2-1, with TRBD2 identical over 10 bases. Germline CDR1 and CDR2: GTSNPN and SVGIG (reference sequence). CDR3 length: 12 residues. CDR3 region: CAWSVGLAGVVF. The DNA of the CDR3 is TGTGCCTGGAGTGTAGGGCTAGCGGGAGTGGTCTTC.

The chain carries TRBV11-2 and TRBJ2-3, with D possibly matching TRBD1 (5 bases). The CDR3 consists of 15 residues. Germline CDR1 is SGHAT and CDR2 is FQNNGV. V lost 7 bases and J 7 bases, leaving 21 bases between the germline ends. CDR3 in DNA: TGTGCCAGCATCGAATGGGGCCCCGGTATCCATACGCAGTATTTT. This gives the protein CASIEWGPGIHTQYF.

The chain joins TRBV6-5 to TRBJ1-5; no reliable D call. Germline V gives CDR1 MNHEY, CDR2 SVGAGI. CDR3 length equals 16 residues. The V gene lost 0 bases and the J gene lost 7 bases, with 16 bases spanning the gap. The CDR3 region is CASSYSRPEASQPQHF. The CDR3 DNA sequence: TGTGCCAGCAGTTACTCGAGACCCGAGGCTTCCCAGCCCCAGCATTTT.

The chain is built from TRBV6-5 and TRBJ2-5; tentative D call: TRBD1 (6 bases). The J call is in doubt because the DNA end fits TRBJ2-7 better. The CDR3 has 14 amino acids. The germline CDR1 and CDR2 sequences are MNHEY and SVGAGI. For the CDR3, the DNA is TGTGCCAGCAGGGCCGGACAGAGCTCCTACGAGCAGTACTTC. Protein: CASRAGQSSYEQYF.

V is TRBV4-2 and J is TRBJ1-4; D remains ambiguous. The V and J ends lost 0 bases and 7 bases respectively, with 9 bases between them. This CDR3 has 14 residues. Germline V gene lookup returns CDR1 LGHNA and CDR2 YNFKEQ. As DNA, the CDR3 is TGTGCCAGCAGCCAAGATCGGGCCGGTGAAAAACTGTTTTTT. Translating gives CASSQDRAGEKLFF.

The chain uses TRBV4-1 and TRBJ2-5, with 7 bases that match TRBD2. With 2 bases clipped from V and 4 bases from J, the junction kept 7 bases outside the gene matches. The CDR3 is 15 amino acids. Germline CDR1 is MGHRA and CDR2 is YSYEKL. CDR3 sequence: CASSQRRELGETQYF. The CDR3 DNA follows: TGCGCCAGCAGCCAACGGCGGGAGTTGGGAGAGACCCAGTACTTC.

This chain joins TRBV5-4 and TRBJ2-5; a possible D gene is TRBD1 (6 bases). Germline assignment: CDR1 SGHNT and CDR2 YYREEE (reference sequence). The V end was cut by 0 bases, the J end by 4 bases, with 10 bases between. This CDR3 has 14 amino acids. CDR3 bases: TGTGCCAGCAGCTTGGAGGGACACACAGAGACCCAGTACTTC. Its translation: CASSLEGHTETQYF.

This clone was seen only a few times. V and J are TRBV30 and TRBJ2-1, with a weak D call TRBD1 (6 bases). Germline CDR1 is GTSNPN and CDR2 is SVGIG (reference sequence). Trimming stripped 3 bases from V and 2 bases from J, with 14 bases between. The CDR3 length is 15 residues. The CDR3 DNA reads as TGTGCCTGGAGAAAGCAGGGGCCTCCCTACAATGAGCAGTTCTTC. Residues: CAWRKQGPPYNEQFF.

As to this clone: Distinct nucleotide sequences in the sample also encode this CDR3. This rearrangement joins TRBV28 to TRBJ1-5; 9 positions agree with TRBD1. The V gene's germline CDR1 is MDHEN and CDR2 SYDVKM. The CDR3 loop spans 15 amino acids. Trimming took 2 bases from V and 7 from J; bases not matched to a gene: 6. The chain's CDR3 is CASSLGQGFRQPQHF. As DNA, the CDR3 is TGTGCCAGCAGTTTAGGACAGGGGTTCCGACAGCCCCAGCATTTT. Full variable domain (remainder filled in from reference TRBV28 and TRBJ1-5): DVKVTQSSRYLVKRTGEKVFLECVQDMDHENMFWYRQDPGLGLRLIYFSYDVKMKEKGDIPEGYSVSREKKERFSLILESASTNQTSMYLCASSLGQGFRQPQHFGDGTRLSIL.

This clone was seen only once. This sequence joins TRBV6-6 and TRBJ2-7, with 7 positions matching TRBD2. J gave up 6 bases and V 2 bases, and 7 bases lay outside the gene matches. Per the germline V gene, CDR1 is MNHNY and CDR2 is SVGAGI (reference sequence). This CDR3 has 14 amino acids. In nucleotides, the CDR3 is TGTGCCAGCAGTTACGGGGGGGGGAAGGCCGAGCAGTACTTC. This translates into CASSYGGGKAEQYF.

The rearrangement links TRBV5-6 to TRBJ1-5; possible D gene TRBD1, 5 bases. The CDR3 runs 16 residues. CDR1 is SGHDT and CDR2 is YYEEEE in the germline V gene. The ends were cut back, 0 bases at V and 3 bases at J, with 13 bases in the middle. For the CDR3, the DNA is TGTGCCAGCAGCTTGGGTCCACTCGGGGCCAATCAGCCCCAGCATTTT. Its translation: CASSLGPLGANQPQHF.

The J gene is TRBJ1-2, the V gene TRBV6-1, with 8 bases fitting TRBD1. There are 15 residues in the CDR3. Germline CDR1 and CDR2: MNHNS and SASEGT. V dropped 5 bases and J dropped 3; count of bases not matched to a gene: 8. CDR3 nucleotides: TGTGCCAGCAGTTTTCATTACAGGGGGGACTATGGCTACACCTTC. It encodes CASSFHYRGDYGYTF.

The CDR3 DNA is TGCGCCAGCAGCCAAGTCGACGGCACCTACGAGCAGTACTTC. This codes for CASSQVDGTYEQYF. This chain uses TRBV4-1 with TRBJ2-5; D unclear. The DNA end is more similar to TRBJ2-7, so the J call may be wrong. The CDR3 totals 14 residues. The germline CDR1 and CDR2 sequences are MGHRA and YSYEKL.

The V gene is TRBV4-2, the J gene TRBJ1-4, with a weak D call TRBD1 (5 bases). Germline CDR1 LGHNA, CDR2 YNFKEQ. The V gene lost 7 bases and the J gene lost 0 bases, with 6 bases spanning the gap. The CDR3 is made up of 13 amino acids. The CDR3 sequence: CASTGSTNEKLFF. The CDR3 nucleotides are TGTGCCAGCACAGGGTCAACTAATGAAAAACTGTTTTTT.

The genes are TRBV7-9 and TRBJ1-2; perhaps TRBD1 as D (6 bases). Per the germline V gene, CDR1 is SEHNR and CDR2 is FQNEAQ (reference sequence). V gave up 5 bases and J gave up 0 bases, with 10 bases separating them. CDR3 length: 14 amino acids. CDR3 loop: CASSRDTSNYGYTF. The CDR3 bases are TGTGCCAGCAGCCGGGACACCTCTAACTATGGCTACACCTTC.

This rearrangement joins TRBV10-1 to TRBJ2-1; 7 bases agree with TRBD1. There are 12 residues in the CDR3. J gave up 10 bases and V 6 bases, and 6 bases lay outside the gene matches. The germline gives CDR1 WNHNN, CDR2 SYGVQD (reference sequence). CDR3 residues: CASSHDRDEQFF. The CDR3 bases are TGCGCCAGCAGCCACGACAGGGACGAGCAGTTCTTC.

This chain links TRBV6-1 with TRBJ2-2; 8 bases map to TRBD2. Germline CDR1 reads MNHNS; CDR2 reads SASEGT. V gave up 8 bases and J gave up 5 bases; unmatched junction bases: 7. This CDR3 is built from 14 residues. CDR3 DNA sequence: TGTGCCAGCCACGGGAGGGTCGGGACCGGGGAGCTGTTTTTT. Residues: CASHGRVGTGELFF.

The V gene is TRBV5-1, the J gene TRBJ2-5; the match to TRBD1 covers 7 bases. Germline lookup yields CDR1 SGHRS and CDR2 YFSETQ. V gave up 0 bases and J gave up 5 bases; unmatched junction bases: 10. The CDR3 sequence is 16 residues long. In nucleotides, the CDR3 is TGCGCCAGCAGCTTGGTACAGGGGAGTCAAGGGGAGACCCAGTACTTC. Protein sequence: CASSLVQGSQGETQYF.

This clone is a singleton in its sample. The CDR3 DNA is TGTGCCAGCAGCTTGGCAGGGATGATAGAGACCCAGTACTTC. Residues: CASSLAGMIETQYF. The chain uses TRBV5-4 and TRBJ2-5; perhaps TRBD1 as D (5 bases). This CDR3 has 14 amino acids. CDR1 is SGHNT, CDR2 YYREEE, per germline (reference sequence). V lost 0 bases and J 4 bases, leaving 10 bases between the germline ends. Complete variable domain (other parts from reference TRBV5-4 and TRBJ2-5): ETGVTQSPTHLIKTRGQQVTLRCSSQSGHNTVSWYQQALGQGPQFIFQYYREEENGRGNFPPRFSGLQFPNYSSELNVNALELDDSALYLCASSLAGMIETQYFGPGTRLLVL.

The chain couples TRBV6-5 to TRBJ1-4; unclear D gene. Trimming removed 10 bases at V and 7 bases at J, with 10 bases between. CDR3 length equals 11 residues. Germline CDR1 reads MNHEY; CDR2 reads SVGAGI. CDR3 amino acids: CATRRGEKLFF. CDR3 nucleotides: TGTGCCACCCGTCGCGGTGAAAAACTGTTTTTT.